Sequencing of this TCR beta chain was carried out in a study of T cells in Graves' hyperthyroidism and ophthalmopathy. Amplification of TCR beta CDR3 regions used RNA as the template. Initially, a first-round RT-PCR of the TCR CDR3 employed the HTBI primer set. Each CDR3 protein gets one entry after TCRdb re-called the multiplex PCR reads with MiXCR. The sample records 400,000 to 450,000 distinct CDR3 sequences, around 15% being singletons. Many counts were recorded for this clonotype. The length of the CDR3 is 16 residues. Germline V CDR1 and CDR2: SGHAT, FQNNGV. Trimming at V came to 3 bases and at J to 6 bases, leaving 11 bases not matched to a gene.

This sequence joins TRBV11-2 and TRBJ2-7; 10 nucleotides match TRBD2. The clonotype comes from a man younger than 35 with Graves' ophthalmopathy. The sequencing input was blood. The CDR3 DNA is TGTGCCAGCAGCTTCAGTCTAGCGGGAGTCTTTGGCGAGCAGTACTTC. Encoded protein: CASSFSLAGVFGEQYF.